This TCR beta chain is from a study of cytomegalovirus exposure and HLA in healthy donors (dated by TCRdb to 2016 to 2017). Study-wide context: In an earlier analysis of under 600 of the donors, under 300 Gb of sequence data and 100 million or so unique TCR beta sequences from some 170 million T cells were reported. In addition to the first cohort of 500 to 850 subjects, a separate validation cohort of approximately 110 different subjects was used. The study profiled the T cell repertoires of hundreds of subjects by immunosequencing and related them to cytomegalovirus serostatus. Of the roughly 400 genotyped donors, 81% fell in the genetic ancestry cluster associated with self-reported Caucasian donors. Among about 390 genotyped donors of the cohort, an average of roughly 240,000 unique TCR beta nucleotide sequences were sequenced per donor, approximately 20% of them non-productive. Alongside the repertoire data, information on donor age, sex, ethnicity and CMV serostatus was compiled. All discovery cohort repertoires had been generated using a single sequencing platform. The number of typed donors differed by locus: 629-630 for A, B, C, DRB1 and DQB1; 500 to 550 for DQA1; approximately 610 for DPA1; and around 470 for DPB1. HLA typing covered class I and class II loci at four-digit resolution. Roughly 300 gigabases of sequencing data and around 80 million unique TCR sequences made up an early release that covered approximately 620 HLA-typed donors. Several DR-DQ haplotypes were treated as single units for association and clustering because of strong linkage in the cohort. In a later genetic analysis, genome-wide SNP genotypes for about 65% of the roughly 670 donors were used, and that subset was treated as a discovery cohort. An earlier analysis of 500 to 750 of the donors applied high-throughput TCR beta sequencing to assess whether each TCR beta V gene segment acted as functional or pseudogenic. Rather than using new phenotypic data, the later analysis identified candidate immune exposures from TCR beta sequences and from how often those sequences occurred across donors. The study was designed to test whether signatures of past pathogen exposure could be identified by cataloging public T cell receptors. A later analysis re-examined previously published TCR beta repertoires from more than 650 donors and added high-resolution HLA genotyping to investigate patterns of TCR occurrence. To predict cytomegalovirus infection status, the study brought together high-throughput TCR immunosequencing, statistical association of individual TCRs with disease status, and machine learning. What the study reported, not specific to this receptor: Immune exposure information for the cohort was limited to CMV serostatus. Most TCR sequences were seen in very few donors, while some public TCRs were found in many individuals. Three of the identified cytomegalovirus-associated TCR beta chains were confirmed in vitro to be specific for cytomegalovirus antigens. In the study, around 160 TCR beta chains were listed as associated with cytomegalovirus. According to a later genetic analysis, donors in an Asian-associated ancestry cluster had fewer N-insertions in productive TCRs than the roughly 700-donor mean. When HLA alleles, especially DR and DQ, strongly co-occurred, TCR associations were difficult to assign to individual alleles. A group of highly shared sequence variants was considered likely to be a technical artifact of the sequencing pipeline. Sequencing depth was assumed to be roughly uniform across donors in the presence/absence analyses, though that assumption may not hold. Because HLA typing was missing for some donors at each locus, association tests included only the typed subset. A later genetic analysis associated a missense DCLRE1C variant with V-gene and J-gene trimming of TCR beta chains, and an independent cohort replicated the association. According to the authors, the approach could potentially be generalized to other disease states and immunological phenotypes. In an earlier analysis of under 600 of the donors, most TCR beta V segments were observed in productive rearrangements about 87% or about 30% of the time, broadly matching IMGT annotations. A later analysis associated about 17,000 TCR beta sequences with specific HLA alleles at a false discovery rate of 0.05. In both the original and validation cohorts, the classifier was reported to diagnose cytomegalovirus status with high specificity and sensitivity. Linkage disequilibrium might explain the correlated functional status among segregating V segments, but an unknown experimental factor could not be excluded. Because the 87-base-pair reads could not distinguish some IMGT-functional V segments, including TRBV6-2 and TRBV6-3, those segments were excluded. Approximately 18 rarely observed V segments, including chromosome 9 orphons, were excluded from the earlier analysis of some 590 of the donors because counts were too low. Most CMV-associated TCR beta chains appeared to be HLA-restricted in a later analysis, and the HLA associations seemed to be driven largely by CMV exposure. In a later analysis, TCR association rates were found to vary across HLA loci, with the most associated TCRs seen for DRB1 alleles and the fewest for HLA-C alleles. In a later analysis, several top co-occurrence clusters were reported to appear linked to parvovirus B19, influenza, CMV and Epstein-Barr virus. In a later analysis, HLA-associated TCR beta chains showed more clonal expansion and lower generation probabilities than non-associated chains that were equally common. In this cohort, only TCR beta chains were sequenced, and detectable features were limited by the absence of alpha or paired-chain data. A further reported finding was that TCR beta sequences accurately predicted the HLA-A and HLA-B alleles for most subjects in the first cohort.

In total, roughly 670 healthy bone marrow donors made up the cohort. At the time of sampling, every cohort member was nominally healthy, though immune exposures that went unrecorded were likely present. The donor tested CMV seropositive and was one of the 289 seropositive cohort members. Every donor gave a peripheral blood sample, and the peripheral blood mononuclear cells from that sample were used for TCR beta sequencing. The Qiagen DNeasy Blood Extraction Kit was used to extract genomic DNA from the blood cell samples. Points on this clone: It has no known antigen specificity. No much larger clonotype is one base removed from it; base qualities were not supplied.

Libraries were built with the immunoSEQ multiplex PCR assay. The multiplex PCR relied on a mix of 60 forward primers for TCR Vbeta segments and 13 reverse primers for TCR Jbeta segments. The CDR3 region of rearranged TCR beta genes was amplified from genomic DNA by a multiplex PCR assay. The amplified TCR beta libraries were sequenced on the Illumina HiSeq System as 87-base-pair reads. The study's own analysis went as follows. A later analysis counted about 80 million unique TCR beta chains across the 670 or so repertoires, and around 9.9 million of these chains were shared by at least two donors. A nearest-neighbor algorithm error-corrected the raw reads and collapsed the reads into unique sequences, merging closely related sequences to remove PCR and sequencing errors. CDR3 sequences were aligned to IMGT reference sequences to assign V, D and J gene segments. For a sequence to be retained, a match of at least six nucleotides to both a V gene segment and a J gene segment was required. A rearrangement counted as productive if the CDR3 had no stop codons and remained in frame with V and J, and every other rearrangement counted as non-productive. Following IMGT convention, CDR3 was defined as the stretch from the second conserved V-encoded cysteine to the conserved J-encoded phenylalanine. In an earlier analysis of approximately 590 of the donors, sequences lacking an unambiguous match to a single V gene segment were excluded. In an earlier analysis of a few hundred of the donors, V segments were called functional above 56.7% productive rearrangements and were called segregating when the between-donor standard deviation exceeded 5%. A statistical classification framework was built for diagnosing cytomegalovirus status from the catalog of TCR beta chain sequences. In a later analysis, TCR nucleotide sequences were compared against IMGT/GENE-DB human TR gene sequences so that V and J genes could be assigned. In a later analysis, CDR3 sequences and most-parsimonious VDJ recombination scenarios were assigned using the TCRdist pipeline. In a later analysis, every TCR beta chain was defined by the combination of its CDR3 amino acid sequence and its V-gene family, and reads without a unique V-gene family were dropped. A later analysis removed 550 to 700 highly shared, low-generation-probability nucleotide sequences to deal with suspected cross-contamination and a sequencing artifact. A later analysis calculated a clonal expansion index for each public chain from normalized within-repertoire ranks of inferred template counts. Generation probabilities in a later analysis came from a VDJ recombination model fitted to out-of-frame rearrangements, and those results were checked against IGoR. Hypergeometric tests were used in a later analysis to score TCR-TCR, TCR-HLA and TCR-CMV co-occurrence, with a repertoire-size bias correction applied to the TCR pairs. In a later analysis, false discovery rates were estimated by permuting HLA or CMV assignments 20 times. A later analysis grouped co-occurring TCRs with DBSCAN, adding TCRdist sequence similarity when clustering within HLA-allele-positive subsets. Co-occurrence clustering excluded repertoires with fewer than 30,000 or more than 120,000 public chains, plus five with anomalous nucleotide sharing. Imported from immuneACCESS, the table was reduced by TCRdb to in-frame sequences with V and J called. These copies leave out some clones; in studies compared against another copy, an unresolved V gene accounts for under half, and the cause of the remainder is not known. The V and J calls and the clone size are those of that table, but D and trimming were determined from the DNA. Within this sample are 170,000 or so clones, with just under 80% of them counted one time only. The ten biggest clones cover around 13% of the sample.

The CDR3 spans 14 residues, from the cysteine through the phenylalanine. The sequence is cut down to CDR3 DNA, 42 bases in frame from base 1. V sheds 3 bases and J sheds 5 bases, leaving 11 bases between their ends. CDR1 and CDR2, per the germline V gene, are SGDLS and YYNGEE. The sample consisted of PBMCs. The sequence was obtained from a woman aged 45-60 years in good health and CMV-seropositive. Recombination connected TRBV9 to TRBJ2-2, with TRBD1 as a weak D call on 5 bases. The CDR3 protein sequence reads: CASSGDSPTGELFF. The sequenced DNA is TGTGCCAGCAGCGGCGACAGTCCTACCGGGGAGCTGTTTTTT.